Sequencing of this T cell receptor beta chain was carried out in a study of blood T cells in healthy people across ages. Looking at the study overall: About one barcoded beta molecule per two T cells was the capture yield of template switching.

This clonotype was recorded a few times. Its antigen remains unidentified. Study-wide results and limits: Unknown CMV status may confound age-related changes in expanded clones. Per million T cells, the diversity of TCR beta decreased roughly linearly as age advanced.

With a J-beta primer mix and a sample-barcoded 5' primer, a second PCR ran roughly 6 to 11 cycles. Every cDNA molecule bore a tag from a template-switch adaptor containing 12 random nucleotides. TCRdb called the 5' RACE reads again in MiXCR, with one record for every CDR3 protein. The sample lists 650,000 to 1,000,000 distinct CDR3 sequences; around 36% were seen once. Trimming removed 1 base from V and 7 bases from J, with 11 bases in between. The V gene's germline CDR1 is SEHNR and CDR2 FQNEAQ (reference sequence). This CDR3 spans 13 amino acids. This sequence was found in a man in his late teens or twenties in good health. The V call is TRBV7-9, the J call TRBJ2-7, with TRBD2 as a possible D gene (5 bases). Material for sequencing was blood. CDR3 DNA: TGTGCCAGCAGCTTAGGGGAGATGGGGGAGCAGTACTTC. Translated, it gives CASSLGEMGEQYF. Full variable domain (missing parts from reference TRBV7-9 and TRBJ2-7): DTGVSQNPRHKITKRGQNVTFRCDPISEHNRLYWYRQTLGQGPEFLTYFQNEAQLEKSRLLSDRFSAERPKGSFSTLEIQRTEQGDSAMYLCASSLGEMGEQYFGPGTRLTVT.